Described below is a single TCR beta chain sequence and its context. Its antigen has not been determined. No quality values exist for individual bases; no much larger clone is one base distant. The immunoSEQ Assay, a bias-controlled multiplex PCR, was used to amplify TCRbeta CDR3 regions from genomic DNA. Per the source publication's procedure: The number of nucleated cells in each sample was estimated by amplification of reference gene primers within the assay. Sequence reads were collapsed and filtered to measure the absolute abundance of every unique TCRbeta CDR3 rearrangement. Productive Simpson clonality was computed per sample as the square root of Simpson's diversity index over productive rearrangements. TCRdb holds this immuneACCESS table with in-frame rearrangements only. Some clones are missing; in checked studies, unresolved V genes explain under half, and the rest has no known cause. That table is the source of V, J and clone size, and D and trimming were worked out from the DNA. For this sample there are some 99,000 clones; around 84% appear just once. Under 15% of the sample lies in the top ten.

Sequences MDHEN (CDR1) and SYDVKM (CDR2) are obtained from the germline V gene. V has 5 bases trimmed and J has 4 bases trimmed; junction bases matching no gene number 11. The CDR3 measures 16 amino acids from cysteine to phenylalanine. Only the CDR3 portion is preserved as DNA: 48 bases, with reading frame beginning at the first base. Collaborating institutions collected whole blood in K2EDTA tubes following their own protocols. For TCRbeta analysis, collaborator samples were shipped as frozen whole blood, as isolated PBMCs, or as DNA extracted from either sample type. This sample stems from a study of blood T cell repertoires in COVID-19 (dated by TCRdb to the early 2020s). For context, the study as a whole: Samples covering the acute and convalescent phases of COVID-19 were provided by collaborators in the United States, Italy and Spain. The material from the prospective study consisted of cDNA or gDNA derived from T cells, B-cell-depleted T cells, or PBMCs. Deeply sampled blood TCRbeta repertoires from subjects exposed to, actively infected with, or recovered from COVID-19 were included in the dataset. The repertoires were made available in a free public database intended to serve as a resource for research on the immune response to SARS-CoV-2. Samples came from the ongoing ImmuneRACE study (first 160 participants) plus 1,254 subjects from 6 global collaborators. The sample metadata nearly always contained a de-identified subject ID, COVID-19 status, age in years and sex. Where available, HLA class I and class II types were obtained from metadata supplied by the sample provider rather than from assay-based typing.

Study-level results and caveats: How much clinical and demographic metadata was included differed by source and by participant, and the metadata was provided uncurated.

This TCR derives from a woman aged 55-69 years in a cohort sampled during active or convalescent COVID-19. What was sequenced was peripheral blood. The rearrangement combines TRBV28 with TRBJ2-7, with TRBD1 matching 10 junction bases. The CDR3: CASSPPGQGESYEQYF. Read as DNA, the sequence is TGTGCCAGCAGTCCCCCCGGACAGGGGGAGTCATACGAGCAGTACTTC.